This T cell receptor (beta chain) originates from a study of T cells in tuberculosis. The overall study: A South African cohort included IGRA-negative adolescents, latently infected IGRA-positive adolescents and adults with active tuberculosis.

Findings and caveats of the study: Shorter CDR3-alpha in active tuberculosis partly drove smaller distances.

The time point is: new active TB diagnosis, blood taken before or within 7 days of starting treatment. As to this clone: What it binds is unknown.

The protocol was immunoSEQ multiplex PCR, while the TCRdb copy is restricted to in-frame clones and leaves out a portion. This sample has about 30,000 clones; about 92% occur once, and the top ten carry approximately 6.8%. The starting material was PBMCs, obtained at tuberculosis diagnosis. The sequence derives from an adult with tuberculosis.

CDR3 in amino acids: CASSTQRERGGYEQYF. The DNA of the CDR3 is TGTGCCAGTAGTACTCAGCGGGAGAGGGGGGGCTACGAGCAGTACTTC. This chain joins TRBV19 and TRBJ2-7, with 8 bases matching TRBD2. CDR1 is LNHDA, CDR2 SQIVND, per germline (reference sequence). The CDR3 has 16 amino acids. V shed 4 bases, J shed 3 bases, and the junction held 11 bases outside the gene matches.